This record concerns one T cell receptor (beta chain) sequence. Its antigen is currently unknown. The record originates from a study of response to subunit inactivated influenza vaccine. Notes on the study in general: New T cells are recruited in small numbers by each seasonal influenza vaccination, according to the authors' suggestion.

TCRdb re-called the RT-PCR reads with MiXCR, one entry per CDR3 protein. The sample yields 530,000 or so distinct CDR3 sequences, about 25% seen once. The germline V and J ends were trimmed by 0 bases and 1 base, with 9 bases remaining between them. In germline, CDR1 is SGHRS, CDR2 YFSETQ. The CDR3 extends over 15 amino acids. This chain links TRBV5-1 with TRBJ2-3; unclear D gene. This sequence originates from a man aged 45-65 years who received an inactivated influenza vaccine. The sample consisted of CD4+ T cells sorted from PBMCs, taken more than 4 days after vaccination. The CDR3 sequence is CASSLGGQGTDTQYF. The DNA of the CDR3 is TGCGCCAGCAGCTTGGGGGGTCAGGGCACAGATACGCAGTATTTT. Complete variable domain (other parts from reference TRBV5-1 and TRBJ2-3): KAGVTQTPRYLIKTRGQQVTLSCSPISGHRSVSWYQQTPGQGLQFLFEYFSETQRNKGNFPGRFSGRQFSNSRSEMNVSTLELGDSALYLCASSLGGQGTDTQYFGPGTRLTVL.